Sequencing of this T cell receptor (beta chain) was carried out in a study of T-cell memory formation after mild COVID-19. TCRdb re-derived calls from the 5' RACE reads in MiXCR, one entry per CDR3 protein. Of 150,000 or so distinct CDR3 sequences in the sample, approximately 14% were seen once. This CDR3 has 16 residues. Between the trimmed V and J ends, which lost 4 bases and 6 bases, there was a span of 21 bases. Germline V lookup: CDR1 SQVTM, CDR2 ANQGSEA. The chain joins TRBV29-1 to TRBJ2-2, with D tentatively TRBD2 (6 bases). The sequenced sample was PBMCs or a T cell subset sorted from them (not recorded which). This receptor was identified in an adult woman who had mild COVID-19 (a few samples of this study predate the infection). Cell type and time point are not known. The CDR3 sequence is CSVVPASAIGAGELFF. Written as DNA, the CDR3 is TGCAGCGTTGTTCCAGCTAGCGCGATCGGAGCCGGGGAGCTGTTTTTT.